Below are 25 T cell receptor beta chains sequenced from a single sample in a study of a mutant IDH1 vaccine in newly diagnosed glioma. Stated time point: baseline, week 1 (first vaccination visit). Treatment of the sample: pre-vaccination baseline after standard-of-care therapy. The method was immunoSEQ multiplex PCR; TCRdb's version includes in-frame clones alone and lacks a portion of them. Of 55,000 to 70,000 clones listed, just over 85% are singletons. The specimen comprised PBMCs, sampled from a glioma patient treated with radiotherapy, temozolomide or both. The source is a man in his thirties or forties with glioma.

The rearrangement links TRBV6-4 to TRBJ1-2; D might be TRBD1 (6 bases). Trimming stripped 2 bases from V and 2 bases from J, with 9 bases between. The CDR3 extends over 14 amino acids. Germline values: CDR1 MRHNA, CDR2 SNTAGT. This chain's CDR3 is CASSDRDINYGYTF. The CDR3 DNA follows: TGTGCCAGCAGTGACCGGGACATCAACTATGGCTACACCTTC.

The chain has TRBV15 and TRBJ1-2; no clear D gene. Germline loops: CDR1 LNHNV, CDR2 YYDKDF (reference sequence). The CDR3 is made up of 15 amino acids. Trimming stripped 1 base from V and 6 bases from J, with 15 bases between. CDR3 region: CATSRVPPGMDGYTF. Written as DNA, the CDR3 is TGTGCCACCAGCAGAGTCCCCCCCGGGATGGATGGCTACACCTTC.

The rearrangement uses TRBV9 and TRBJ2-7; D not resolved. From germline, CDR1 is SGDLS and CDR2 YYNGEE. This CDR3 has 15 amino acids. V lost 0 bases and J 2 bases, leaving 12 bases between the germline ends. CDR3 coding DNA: TGTGCCAGCAGCGTAGGTGGCAGCAGCCCCTACGAGCAGTACTTC. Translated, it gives CASSVGGSSPYEQYF.

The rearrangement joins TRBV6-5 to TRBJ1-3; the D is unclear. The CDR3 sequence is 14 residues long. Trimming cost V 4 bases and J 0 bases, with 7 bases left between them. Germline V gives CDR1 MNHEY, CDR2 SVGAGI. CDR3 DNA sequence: TGTGCCAGCAGTTCATCGAGCTCTGGAAACACCATATATTTT. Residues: CASSSSSSGNTIYF.

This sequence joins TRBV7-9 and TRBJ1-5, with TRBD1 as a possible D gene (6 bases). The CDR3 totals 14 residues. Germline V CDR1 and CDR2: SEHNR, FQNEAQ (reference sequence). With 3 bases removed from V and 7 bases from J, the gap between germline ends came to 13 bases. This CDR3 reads CASSLVDSGQPQHF. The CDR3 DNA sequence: TGTGCCAGCAGCTTGGTGGACAGCGGCCAGCCCCAGCATTTT.

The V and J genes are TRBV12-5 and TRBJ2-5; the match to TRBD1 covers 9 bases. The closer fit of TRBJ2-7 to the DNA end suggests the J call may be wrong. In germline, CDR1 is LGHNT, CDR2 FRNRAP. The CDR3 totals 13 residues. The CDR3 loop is CAGGQGRSYEQYF. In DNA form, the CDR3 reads TGTGCTGGGGGACAGGGTCGCTCCTACGAGCAGTACTTC.

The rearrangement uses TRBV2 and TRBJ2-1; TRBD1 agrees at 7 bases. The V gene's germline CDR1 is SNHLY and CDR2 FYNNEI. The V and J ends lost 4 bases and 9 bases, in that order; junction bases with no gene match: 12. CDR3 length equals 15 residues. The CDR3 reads CASSVVTGSTGEQFF. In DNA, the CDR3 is TGTGCCAGCAGTGTGGTGACAGGGAGTACAGGTGAGCAGTTCTTC. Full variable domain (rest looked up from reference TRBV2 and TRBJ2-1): EPEVTQTPSHQVTQMGQEVILRCVPISNHLYFYWYRQILGQKVEFLVSFYNNEISEKSEIFDDQFSVERPDGSNFTLKIRSTKLEDSAMYFCASSVVTGSTGEQFFGPGTRLTVL.

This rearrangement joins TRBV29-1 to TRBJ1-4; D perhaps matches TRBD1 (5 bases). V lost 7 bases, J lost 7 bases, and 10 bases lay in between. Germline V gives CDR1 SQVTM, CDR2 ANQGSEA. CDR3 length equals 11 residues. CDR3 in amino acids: CSGQGGEKLFF. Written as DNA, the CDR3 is TGCAGCGGTCAGGGTGGTGAAAAACTGTTTTTT.

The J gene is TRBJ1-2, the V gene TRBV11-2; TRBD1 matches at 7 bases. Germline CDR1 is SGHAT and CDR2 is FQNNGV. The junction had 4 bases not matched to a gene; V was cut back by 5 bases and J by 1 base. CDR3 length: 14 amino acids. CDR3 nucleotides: TGTGCCAGCAGCCCCGGGACAGTTAACTATGGCTACACCTTC. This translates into CASSPGTVNYGYTF.

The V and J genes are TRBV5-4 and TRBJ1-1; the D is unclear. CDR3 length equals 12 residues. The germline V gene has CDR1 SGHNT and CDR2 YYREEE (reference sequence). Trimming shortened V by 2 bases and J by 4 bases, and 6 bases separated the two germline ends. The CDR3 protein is CASSFWGTEAFF. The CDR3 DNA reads TGTGCCAGCAGCTTTTGGGGCACTGAAGCTTTCTTT.

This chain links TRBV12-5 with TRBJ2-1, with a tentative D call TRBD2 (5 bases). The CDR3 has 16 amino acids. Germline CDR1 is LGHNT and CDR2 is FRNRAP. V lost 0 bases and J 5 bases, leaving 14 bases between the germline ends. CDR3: CASGLVRGPRHNEQFF. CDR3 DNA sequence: TGTGCTAGTGGTTTGGTGCGAGGGCCACGACACAATGAGCAGTTCTTC.

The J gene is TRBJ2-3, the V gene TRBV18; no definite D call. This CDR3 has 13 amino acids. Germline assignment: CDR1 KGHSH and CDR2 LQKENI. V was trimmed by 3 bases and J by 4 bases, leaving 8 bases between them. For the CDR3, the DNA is TGTGCCAGCTCACCCGCGGCCCCAGATACGCAGTATTTT. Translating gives CASSPAAPDTQYF.

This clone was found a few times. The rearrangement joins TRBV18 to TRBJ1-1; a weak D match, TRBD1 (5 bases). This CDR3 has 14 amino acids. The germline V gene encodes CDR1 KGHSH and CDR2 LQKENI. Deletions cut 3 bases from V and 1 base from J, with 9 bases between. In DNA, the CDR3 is TGTGCCAGCTCACCGGGGCTGGCGAACACTGAAGCTTTCTTT. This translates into CASSPGLANTEAFF. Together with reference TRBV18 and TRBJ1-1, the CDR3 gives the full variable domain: NAGVMQNPRHLVRRRGQEARLRCSPMKGHSHVYWYRQLPEEGLKFMVYLQKENIIDESGMPKERFSAEFPKEGPSILRIQQVVRGDSAAYFCASSPGLANTEAFFGQGTRLTVV.

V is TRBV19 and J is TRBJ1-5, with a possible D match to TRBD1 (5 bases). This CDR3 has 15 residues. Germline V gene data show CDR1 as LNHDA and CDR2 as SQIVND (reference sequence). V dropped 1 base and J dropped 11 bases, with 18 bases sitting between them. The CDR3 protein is CASSIGGSSARTQHF. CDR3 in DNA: TGTGCCAGTAGTATAGGGGGCAGTTCAGCCCGTACCCAGCATTTT. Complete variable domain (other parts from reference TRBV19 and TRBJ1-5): DGGITQSPKYLFRKEGQNVTLSCEQNLNHDAMYWYRQDPGQGLRLIYYSQIVNDFQKGDIAEGYSVSREKKESFPLTVTSAQKNPTAFYLCASSIGGSSARTQHFGDGTRLSIL.

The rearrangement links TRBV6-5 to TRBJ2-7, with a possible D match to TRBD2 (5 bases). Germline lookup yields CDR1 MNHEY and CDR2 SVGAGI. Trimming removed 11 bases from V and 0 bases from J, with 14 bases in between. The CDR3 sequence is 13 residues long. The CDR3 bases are TGTGCCGCGGCGGCGGGTAACTCCTACGAGCAGTACTTC. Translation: CAAAAGNSYEQYF.

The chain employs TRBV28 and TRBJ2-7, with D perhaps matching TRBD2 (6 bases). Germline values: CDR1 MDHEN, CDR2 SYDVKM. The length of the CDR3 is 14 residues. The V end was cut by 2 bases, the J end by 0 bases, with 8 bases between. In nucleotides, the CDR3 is TGTGCCAGCAGTTTAGGGGGGAGCTCCTACGAGCAGTACTTC. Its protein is CASSLGGSSYEQYF.

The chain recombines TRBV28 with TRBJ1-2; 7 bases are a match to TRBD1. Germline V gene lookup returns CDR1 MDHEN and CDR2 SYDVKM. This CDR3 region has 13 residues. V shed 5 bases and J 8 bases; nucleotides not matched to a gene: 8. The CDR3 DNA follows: TGTGCCAGCAGTCGCACAGGGGTCTACGGCTACACCTTC. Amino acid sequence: CASSRTGVYGYTF.

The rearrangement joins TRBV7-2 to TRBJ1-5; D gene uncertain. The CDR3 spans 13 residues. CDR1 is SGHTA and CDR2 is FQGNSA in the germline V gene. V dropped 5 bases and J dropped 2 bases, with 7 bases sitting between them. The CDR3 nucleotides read TGTGCCAGCAGCCTAGACCGCAATCAGCCCCAGCATTTT. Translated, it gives CASSLDRNQPQHF.

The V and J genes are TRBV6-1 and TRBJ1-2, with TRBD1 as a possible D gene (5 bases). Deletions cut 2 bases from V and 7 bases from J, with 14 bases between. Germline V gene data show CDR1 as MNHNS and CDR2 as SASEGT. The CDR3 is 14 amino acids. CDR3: CASSELAGARGYTF. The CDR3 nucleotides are TGTGCCAGCAGTGAACTGGCCGGGGCCCGTGGCTACACCTTC.

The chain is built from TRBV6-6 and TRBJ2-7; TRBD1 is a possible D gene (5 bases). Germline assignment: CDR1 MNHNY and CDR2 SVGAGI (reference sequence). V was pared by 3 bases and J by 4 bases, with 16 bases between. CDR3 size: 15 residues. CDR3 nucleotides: TGTGCCAGCAGTTATAAGGACACCGCCATTTACGAGCAGTACTTC. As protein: CASSYKDTAIYEQYF.

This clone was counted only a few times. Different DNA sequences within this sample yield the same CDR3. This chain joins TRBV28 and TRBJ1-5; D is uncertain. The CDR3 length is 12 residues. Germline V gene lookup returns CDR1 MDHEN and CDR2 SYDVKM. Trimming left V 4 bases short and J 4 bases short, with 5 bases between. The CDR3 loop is CASSYSNQPQHF. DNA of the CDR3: TGTGCCAGCAGTTACAGTAATCAGCCCCAGCATTTT.

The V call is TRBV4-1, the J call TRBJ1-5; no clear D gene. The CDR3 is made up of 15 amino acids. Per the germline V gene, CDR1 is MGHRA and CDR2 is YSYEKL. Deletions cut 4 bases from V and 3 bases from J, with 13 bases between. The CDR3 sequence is CASSPPGYNNQPQHF. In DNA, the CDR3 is TGCGCCAGCAGCCCCCCAGGCTACAACAATCAGCCCCAGCATTTT.

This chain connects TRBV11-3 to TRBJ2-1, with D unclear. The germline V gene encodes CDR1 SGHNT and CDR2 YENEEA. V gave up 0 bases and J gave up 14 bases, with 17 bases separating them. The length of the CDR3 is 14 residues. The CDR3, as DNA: TGTGCCAGCAGCTTAGATAGTAGCCATTTAGAGGAGTTCTTC. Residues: CASSLDSSHLEEFF.

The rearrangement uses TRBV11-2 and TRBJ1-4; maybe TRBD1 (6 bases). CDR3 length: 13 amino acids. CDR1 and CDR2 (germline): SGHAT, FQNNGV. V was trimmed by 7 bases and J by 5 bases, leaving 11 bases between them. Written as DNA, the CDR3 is TGTGCCAGCACCGACAGGCTAAATGAAAAACTGTTTTTT. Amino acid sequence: CASTDRLNEKLFF.

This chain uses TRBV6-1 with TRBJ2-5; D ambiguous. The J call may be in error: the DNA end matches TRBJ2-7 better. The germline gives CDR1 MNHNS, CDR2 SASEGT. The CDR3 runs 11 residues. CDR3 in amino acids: CASRQFYEQYF. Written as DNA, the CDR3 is TGTGCCAGCAGACAGTTCTACGAGCAGTACTTC.